The sequence of this T cell receptor beta chain was determined in a study of sequential checkpoint blockade in melanoma. Study details: Arm A got nivolumab then ipilimumab; arm B the reverse, 1:1. After nivolumab or ipilimumab alone, about 22 patients had week-13 rebiopsies. Maintenance nivolumab came after either treatment sequence.

Described treatment: randomized to nivolumab then ipilimumab (arm A) or the reverse (arm B). The CDR3 loop spans 15 amino acids. Between the trimmed V and J ends, which lost 7 bases and 3 bases, there was a span of 15 bases. The germline V gene has CDR1 SGHNT and CDR2 YENEEA. TCRdb's table, derived via immunoSEQ multiplex PCR, lists solely in-frame clones and lacks some. The sample lists about 9,300 clones; 25% to 30% were seen once. The starting material was tumor tissue (inferred from file names), obtained from a patient given nivolumab and ipilimumab in sequence. This chain connects TRBV11-3 to TRBJ2-2, with D perhaps assigned TRBD1 or TRBD2 (6 bases each). This sequence originates from a human donor with melanoma. The CDR3 coding sequence is TGTGCCAGCACCAAAGACAGGAGGGACACCGGGGAGCTGTTTTTT. It specifies CASTKDRRDTGELFF.